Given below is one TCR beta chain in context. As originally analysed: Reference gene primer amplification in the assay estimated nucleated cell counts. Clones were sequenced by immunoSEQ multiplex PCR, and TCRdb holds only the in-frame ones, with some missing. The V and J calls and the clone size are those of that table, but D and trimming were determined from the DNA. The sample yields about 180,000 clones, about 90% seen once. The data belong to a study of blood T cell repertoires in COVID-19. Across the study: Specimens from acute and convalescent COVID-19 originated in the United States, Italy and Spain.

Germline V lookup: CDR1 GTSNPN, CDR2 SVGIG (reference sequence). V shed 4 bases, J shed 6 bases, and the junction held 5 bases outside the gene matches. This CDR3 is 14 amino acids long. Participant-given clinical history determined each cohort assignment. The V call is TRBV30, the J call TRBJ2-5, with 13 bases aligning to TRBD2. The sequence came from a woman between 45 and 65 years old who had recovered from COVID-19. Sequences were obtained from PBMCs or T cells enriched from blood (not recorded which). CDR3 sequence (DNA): TGTGCCTGGACCCGGACTAGCGGGAGTAAGACCCAGTACTTC. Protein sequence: CAWTRTSGSKTQYF.